These T cell receptor beta chains were read from a single sample in a study of T cell responses to AZD1222 COVID-19 vaccine. Using immunoSEQ multiplex PCR, the repertoire was profiled, and TCRdb retains in-frame clones only, with some absent. The sample carries around 100,000 clones, around 90% recorded once. Sequenced here: peripheral blood, sampled on day 0 of AZD1222 vaccination. These TCRs come from an adult in good health. The CDR3 runs from the conserved cysteine through the conserved F or W. D genes are given only for firm matches. Expanded clones get a size class; other rows say once, few or many, or leave the size out.

>NA|TRBV5-6|TRBJ1-2|NA
CASSYMTRHNYGYTF
TGTGCCAGCAGTTACATGACCCGGCATAACTATGGCTACACCTTC
>TRBD1|TRBV19|TRBJ2-1|NA
CASRTGRSNEQFF
TGTGCCAGTAGGACAGGGCGGAGCAATGAGCAGTTCTTC
>NA|TRBV28|TRBJ1-4|NA
CASRGWLDEKLFF
TGTGCCAGCCGGGGATGGTTAGATGAAAAACTGTTTTTT
>NA|TRBV27|TRBJ1-1|NA
CASSGRDGNTEAFF
TGTGCCAGCAGCGGGCGGGACGGGAACACTGAAGCTTTCTTT
>TRBD2|TRBV14|TRBJ2-5|NA
CASSLWTSGPQETQYF
TGTGCCAGCAGCCTGTGGACTAGCGGGCCCCAAGAGACCCAGTACTTC
>NA|TRBV7-3|TRBJ1-3|NA
CASSLGGGGPSGNTIYF
TGTGCCAGCAGCTTAGGGGGAGGGGGACCCTCTGGAAACACCATATATTTT
>NA|TRBV7-6|TRBJ1-3|NA
CASQLDPGNTIYF
TGTGCCAGTCAGTTAGACCCTGGAAACACCATATATTTT
>NA|TRBV2|TRBJ1-5|NA
CASSPGHNSNQPQHF
TGTGCCAGCAGCCCGGGACACAATAGCAATCAGCCCCAGCATTTT
>NA|TRBV19|TRBJ1-5|NA
CASRLLGGHPYQPQHF
TGTGCCAGTAGACTACTCGGGGGTCACCCTTATCAGCCCCAGCATTTT
>NA|TRBV6-5|TRBJ1-6|NA
CASSRTPEGSPLHF
TGTGCCAGCAGCAGGACACCCGAGGGTTCACCCCTCCACTTT
>TRBD1|TRBV5-6|TRBJ1-2|NA
CASSFRQGFFGYTF
TGTGCCAGCAGCTTTCGACAGGGCTTCTTCGGCTACACCTTC
>NA|TRBV27|TRBJ2-7|NA
CASSPLTDYEQYF
TGTGCCAGCAGTCCCCTAACTGACTACGAGCAGTACTTC
>TRBD1|TRBV27|TRBJ2-7|NA
CASSRSRQGPYEQYF
TGTGCCAGCTCACGGAGCCGACAGGGCCCCTACGAGCAGTACTTC
>NA|TRBV10-2|TRBJ1-2|NA
CASSQGDYGYTF
TGCGCCAGCAGTCAGGGCGACTATGGCTACACCTTC
>TRBD2|TRBV6-5|TRBJ2-7|NA
CASSYSTGGPGEQYF
TGTGCCAGCAGTTACTCGACGGGAGGGCCGGGGGAGCAGTACTTC
>TRBD2|TRBV2|TRBJ2-7|NA
CASRGGSSGLYEQYF
TGTGCCAGCAGGGGGGGGTCTAGCGGGCTCTACGAGCAGTACTTC
>NA|TRBV19|TRBJ1-4|NA
CASSPDTDEEKLFF
TGTGCCAGTAGCCCAGACACGGACGAAGAAAAACTGTTTTTT
>NA|TRBV21-1|TRBJ2-2|NA
CASSKDSTSGNTGELFF
TGTGCCAGCAGCAAAGATTCGACTAGCGGGAACACCGGGGAGCTGTTTTTT
>TRBD1|TRBV5-4|TRBJ2-3|NA
CASSGTGGGGDTQYF
TGTGCCAGCAGCGGAACAGGGGGCGGAGGAGATACGCAGTATTTT
>NA|TRBV5-1|TRBJ2-7|NA
CASSSGDAYEQYF
TGCGCCAGCAGCTCTGGGGACGCATACGAGCAGTACTTC
>TRBD2|TRBV9|TRBJ2-5|NA
CASSPQLSGQETQYF
TGTGCCAGCAGCCCCCAGCTTAGCGGGCAAGAGACCCAGTACTTC
>NA|TRBV19|TRBJ1-2|once
CASSIDQWNYGYTF
TGTGCCAGTAGTATAGATCAGTGGAACTATGGCTACACCTTC
>TRBD1|TRBV7-3|TRBJ1-1|NA
CASSQQGPTEAFF
TGTGCCAGCAGCCAACAGGGGCCCACTGAAGCTTTCTTT
>NA|TRBV28|TRBJ2-7|NA
CASHQQGRGEQYF
TGTGCCAGCCACCAACAGGGAAGGGGCGAGCAGTACTTC
>TRBD1|TRBV18|TRBJ1-2|NA
CASSPRRDRINYGYTF
TGTGCCAGCTCACCACGTCGGGACAGAATTAACTATGGCTACACCTTC
>TRBD2|TRBV28|TRBJ2-1|NA
CASSKPGLADNEQFF
TGTGCCAGCAGTAAACCTGGACTAGCGGACAATGAGCAGTTCTTC
>NA|TRBV2|TRBJ1-3|NA
CASAGVSSGNTIYF
TGTGCCAGCGCCGGCGTTAGCTCTGGAAACACCATATATTTT
>TRBD2|TRBV4-2|TRBJ2-5|NA
CASSQAGLGFQETQYF
TGTGCCAGCAGCCAAGCGGGACTAGGGTTTCAAGAGACCCAGTACTTC